This TCR beta chain was identified in a study of vaccination effects on CD4 cells after COVID-19. Before sequencing took place, the ViraFEST assay used viral peptide pools to expand antigen-specific CD4+ T cells. Cultured cells yielded isolated CD4+ T cells after around 9 days. Vaccine recipients, nucleocapsid antibody negative, had no prior SARS-CoV-2 infection. Days 3 and 7 were when half the medium was replaced with IL-2 medium. Comments on this clone: Its antigen remains unknown.

Repertoires were generated with immunoSEQ multiplex PCR, while TCRdb's copy carries only in-frame clones and drops some. Among fewer than 14,000 clones, approximately 74% were seen once, and the ten largest hold about 24%. Study results and caveats: Clonal contraction was marked in infection- and vaccine-induced clones late after vaccination.

This CDR3 has 14 residues. Germline V gives CDR1 MNHEY, CDR2 SVGAGI. Trimming removed 6 bases from V and 4 bases from J; junction bases left unmatched: 4. V usage is TRBV6-5 and J usage is TRBJ1-4; TRBD1 matches 8 bases. This specimen was CD4+ T cells from PBMCs cultured with HCoV-229E spike peptides, taken before COVID-19 vaccination. The clonotype was recovered from a human donor who received a COVID-19 vaccine. CDR3 sequence: CASRRQGRNEKLFF. CDR3 DNA sequence: TGTGCCAGCAGGCGACAGGGGCGTAATGAAAAACTGTTTTTT.